The sequence of this T cell receptor beta chain was determined in a study of identical twins. This clonotype was counted only a few times. The ends were cut back, 1 base at V and 3 bases at J, with 10 bases in the middle. This CDR3 has 14 residues. Germline lookup yields CDR1 SGHTA and CDR2 FQGNSA. TCRdb passed the 5' RACE reads through MiXCR, listing each CDR3 protein once. The sample yields about 530,000 distinct CDR3 sequences, around 15% seen once. The sample was also linked to a second study, of yellow fever vaccine responses in identical twins.

This rearrangement joins TRBV7-2 to TRBJ2-7; a weak D match, TRBD1 (5 bases). The specimen sequenced was CD4+ T cells sorted from blood. This TCR was recovered from a young woman in good health. This CDR3 reads CASSLDTGGYEQYF. For the CDR3, the DNA is TGTGCCAGCAGCTTAGATACAGGTGGCTACGAGCAGTACTTC.